What follows describes a single TCR beta chain. Which antigen it targets is not known. No base quality information exists; no much larger clone differs at one position. Per the germline V gene (reference sequence), GTSNPN is the CDR1 and SVGIG is the CDR2. Including cysteine and phenylalanine, the CDR3 has 17 amino acids. The CDR3 DNA has 51 bases and is translated from base 1. V was cut back by 0 bases and J by 0 bases, leaving a gap of 12 bases between them. These data come from a study of blood T cell repertoires in COVID-19 (TCRdb year 2020). For context, the study as a whole: Collaborator samples came from the United States, Italy and Spain and covered acute and convalescent phases of COVID-19. The prospective study material was composed of cDNA or gDNA derived from T cells, B-cell-depleted T cells, or PBMCs. The repertoires were released in a freely available public database intended as a resource for research on the immune response to SARS-CoV-2. The samples were drawn from the first 160 participants of the ongoing ImmuneRACE study and from more than 1,000 subjects provided by 6 global collaborators. HLA class I and class II types, where available, came from metadata supplied by the sample provider rather than from assay-based typing. Nearly every sample came with metadata listing a de-identified subject ID, COVID-19 status, age in years and sex. The dataset comprised deeply sampled blood TCRbeta repertoires from subjects exposed to, actively infected with, or recovered from COVID-19.

TCRbeta CDR3 regions were amplified from genomic DNA by means of the immunoSEQ Assay, a bias-controlled multiplex PCR. From the authors' description of their analysis: Within the assay, amplification of reference gene primers was used to estimate how many nucleated cells each sample contained. Sequence reads were collapsed and filtered to measure the absolute abundance of every unique TCRbeta CDR3 rearrangement. Productive Simpson clonality was computed per sample as the square root of Simpson's diversity index over productive rearrangements. In its TCRdb copy, this immuneACCESS table keeps in-frame sequences only and misses some clones. Where compared with another copy, unresolved V genes explain less than half of these, and the others have no known cause. V, J and clone size are taken as reported in that table, and D and trimming were inferred from the DNA itself. This sample lists over 140,000 clones; 60% to 80% were detected once. The ten largest make up roughly 9% of the sample.

Each collaborating institution followed its own protocols to collect whole blood in K2EDTA tubes. Collaborator samples were shipped for TCRbeta analysis as frozen whole blood, isolated PBMCs, or DNA extracted from either sample type. Study-wide conclusions, independent of this receptor: The quantity of clinical and demographic metadata differed by source and by participant and was supplied without curation.

The sample consisted of peripheral blood. Here the chain combines TRBV30 and TRBJ1-6; too little of a D gene remains to name it. This clonotype originated in a woman in her 50s with active or convalescent COVID-19. This receptor carries the CDR3 CAWSVLWLSSYNSPLHF. In nucleotides, the sequence is TGTGCCTGGAGTGTACTATGGCTGAGCTCCTATAATTCACCCCTCCACTTT.